This T cell receptor beta chain was observed in a study of vaccination effects on CD4 cells after COVID-19. TCRdb's copy holds only in-frame clones and misses some; the assay was immunoSEQ multiplex PCR. The table records 40,000 or so clones, roughly four fifths of them present only once. Antigen-specific CD4+ T cells were expanded (with viral peptide pools) by the ViraFEST assay ahead of sequencing. Investigators separated out CD4+ T cells once 10 days of culture had passed. Infection dated between March and December 2020, before the Alpha, Beta and Delta variants reached the United States. The CDR3 has 15 amino acids. Germline V CDR1 and CDR2: SGHRS, YFSETQ. V dropped 1 base and J dropped 6 bases, with 15 bases sitting between them. With regard to this clone: Antigen unknown.

The sample consisted of CD4+ T cells from PBMCs cultured with a peptide pool, taken before COVID-19 vaccination. The sequence was obtained from a human donor who had a prior SARS-CoV-2 infection. This chain links TRBV5-1 with TRBJ2-3, with D possibly TRBD2 on 6 matching bases. CDR3 residues: CASSLLALNVDTQYF. Written as DNA, the CDR3 is TGCGCCAGCAGCTTGCTAGCGCTCAATGTGGATACGCAGTATTTT.